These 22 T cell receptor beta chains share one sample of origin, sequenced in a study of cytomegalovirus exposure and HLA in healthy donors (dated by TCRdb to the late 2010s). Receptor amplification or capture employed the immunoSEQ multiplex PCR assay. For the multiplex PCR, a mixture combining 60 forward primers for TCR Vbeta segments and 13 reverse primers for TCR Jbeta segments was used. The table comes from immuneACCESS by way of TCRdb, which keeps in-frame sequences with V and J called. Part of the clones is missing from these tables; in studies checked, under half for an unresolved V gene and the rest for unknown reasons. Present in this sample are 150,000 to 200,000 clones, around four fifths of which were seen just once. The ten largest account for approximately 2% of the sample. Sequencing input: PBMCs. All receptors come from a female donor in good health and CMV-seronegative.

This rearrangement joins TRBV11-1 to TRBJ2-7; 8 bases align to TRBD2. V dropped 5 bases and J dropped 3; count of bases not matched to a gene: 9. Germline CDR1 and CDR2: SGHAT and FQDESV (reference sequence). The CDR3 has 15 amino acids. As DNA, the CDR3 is TGTGCCAGCAGCCAAAGCGGGAGTCCATTCTACGAGCAGTACTTC. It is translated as CASSQSGSPFYEQYF.

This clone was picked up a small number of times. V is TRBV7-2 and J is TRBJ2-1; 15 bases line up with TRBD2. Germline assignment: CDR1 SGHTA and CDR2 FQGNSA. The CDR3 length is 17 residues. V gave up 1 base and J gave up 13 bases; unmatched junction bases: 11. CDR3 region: CASSLGGTSGRNNRQFF. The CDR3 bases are TGTGCCAGCAGCTTAGGAGGGACTAGCGGGAGGAATAACCGACAGTTCTTC.

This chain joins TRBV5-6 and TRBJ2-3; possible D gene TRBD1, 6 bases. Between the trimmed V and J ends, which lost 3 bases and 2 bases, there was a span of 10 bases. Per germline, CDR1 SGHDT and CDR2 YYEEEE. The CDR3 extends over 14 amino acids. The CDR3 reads CASSSQGPTDTQYF. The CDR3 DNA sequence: TGTGCCAGCAGCTCACAGGGTCCCACAGATACGCAGTATTTT. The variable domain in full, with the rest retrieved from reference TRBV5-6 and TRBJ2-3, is DAGVTQSPTHLIKTRGQQVTLRCSPKSGHDTVSWYQQALGQGPQFIFQYYEEEERQRGNFPDRFSGHQFPNYSSELNVNALLLGDSALYLCASSSQGPTDTQYFGPGTRLTVL.

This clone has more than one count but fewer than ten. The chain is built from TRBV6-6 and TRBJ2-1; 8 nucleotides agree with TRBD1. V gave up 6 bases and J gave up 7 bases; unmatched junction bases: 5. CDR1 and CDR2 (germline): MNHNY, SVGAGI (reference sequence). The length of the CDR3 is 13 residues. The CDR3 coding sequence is TGTGCCAGCAGGCTAAGACAGGGGAATGAGCAGTTCTTC. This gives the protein CASRLRQGNEQFF.

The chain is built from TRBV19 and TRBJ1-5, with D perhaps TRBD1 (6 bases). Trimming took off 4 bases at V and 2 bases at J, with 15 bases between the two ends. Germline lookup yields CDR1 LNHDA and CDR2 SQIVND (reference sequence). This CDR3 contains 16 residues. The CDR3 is CASSTLTGMGNQPQHF. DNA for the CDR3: TGTGCCAGTAGTACCCTAACAGGGATGGGCAATCAGCCCCAGCATTTT.

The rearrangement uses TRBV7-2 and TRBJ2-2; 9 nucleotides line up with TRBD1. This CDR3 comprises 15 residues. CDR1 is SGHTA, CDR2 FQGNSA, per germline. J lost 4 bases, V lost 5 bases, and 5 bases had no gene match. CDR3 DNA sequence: TGTGCCAGCAGCCTGATGGACAGGGGCACCGGGGAGCTGTTTTTT. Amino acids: CASSLMDRGTGELFF. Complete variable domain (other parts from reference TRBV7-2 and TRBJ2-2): GAGVSQSPSNKVTEKGKDVELRCDPISGHTALYWYRQSLGQGLEFLIYFQGNSAPDKSGLPSDRFSAERTGGSVSTLTIQRTQQEDSAVYLCASSLMDRGTGELFFGEGSRLTVL.

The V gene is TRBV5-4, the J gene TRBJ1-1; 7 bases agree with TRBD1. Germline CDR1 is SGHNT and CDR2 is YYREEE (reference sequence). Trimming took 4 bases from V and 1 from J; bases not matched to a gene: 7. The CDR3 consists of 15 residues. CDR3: CASSGPRQGNTEAFF. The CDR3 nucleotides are TGTGCCAGCAGCGGCCCGCGACAGGGGAACACTGAAGCTTTCTTT. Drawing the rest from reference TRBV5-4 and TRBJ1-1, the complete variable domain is ETGVTQSPTHLIKTRGQQVTLRCSSQSGHNTVSWYQQALGQGPQFIFQYYREEENGRGNFPPRFSGLQFPNYSSELNVNALELDDSALYLCASSGPRQGNTEAFFGQGTRLTVV.

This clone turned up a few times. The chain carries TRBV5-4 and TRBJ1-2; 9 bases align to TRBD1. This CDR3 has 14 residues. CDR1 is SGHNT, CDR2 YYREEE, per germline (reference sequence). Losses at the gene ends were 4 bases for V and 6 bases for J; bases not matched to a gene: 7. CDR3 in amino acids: CASSPRTGDDGYTF. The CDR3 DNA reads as TGTGCCAGCAGCCCCAGGACAGGGGACGATGGCTACACCTTC. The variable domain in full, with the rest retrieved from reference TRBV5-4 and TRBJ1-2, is ETGVTQSPTHLIKTRGQQVTLRCSSQSGHNTVSWYQQALGQGPQFIFQYYREEENGRGNFPPRFSGLQFPNYSSELNVNALELDDSALYLCASSPRTGDDGYTFGSGTRLTVV.

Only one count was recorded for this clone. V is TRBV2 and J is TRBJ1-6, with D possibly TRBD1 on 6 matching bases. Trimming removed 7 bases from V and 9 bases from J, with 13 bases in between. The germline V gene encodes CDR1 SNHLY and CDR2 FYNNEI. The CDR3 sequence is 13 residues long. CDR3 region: CASTRGGGSPLHF. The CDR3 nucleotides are TGTGCCAGCACCAGGGGTGGAGGTTCACCCCTCCACTTT. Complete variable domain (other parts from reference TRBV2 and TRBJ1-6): EPEVTQTPSHQVTQMGQEVILRCVPISNHLYFYWYRQILGQKVEFLVSFYNNEISEKSEIFDDQFSVERPDGSNFTLKIRSTKLEDSAMYFCASTRGGGSPLHFGNGTRLTVT.

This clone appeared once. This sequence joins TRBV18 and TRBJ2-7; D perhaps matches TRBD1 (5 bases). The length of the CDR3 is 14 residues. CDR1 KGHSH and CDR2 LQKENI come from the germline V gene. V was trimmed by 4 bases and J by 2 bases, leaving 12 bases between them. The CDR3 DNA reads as TGTGCCAGCTCACAGGGAACAGGTACCTACGAGCAGTACTTC. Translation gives CASSQGTGTYEQYF.

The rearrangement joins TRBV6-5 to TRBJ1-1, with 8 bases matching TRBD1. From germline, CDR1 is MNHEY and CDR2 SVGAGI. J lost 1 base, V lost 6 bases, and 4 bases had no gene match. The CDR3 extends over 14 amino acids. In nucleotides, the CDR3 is TGTGCCAGCAGCTACAGGGGGTCGAACACTGAAGCTTTCTTT. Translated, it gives CASSYRGSNTEAFF.

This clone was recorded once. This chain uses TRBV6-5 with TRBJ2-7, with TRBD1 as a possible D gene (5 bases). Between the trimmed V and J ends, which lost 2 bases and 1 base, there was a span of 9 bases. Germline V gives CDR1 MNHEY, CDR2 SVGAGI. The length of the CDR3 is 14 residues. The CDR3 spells CASSYDRESYEQYF. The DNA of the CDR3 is TGTGCCAGCAGTTACGACAGAGAATCCTACGAGCAGTACTTC.

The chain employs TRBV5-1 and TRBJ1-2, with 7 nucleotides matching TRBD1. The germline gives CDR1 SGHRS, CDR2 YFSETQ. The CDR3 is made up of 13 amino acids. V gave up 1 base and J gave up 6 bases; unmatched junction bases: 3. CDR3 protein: CASSLLGGDGYTF. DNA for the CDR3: TGCGCCAGCAGCTTGTTAGGGGGCGATGGCTACACCTTC.

The DNA for the CDR3 is TGTGCCACCTTTTCGGAACCCGGGACAGGCCATAACTATGGCTACACCTTC. This encodes CATFSEPGTGHNYGYTF. This sequence joins TRBV19 and TRBJ1-2; TRBD1 matches at 8 bases. The junction had 17 bases not matched to a gene; V was cut back by 10 bases and J by 1 base. Germline V gene data show CDR1 as LNHDA and CDR2 as SQIVND (reference sequence). This CDR3 spans 17 amino acids.

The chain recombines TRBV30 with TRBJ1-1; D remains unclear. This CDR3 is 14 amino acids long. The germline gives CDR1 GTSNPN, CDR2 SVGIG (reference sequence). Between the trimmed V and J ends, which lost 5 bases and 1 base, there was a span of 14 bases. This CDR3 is CAWDGRGRNTEAFF. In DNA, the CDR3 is TGTGCCTGGGACGGTCGGGGAAGGAACACTGAAGCTTTCTTT.

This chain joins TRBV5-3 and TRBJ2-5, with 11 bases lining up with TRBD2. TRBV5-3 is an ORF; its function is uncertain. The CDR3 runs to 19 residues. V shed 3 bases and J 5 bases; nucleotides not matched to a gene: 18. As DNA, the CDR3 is TGTGCCAGAAGCTGGGGTAGGGGGCAACTAGCGGGAGTGATGGAGACCCAGTACTTC. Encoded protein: CARSWGRGQLAGVMETQYF.

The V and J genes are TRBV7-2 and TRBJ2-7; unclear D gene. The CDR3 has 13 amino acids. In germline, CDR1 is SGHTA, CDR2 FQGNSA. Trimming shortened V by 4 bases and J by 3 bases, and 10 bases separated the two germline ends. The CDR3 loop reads CASSSETGYEQYF. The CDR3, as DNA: TGTGCCAGCAGCTCGGAGACGGGCTACGAGCAGTACTTC.

The CDR3 DNA reads as TGTGCCAGCAGTTCACAGCAGGGCAATCAGCCCCAGCATTTT. It yields the protein CASSSQQGNQPQHF. The V gene is TRBV6-5, the J gene TRBJ1-5; D not resolved. Trimming took 4 bases from V and 2 from J, leaving 9 bases between them. The CDR3 consists of 14 residues. CDR1 and CDR2 (germline): MNHEY, SVGAGI.

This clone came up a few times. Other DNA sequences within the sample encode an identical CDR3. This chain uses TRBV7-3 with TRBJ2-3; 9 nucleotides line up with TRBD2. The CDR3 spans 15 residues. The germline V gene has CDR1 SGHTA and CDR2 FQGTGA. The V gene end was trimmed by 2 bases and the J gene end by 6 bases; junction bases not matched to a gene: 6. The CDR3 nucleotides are TGTGCCAGCAGCTTACAGGCGGGAGGGCCGGATACGCAGTATTTT. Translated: CASSLQAGGPDTQYF.

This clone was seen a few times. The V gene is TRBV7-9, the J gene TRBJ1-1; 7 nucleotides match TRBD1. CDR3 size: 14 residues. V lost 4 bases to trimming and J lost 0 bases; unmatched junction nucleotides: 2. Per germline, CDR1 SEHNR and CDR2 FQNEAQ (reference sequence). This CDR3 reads CASSWTGLNTEAFF. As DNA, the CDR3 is TGTGCCAGCAGCTGGACAGGACTGAACACTGAAGCTTTCTTT.

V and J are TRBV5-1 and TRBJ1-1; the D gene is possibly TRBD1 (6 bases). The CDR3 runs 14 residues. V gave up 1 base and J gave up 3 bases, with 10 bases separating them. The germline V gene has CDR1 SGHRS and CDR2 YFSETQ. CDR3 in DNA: TGCGCCAGCAGCTTGACGGCAGGGGACACTGAAGCTTTCTTT. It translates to CASSLTAGDTEAFF.

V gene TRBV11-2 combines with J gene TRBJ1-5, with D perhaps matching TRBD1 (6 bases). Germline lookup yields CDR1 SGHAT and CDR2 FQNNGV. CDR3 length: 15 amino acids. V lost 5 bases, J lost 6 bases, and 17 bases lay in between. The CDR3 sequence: CASSKKNQGSQPQHF. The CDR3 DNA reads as TGTGCCAGCAGCAAAAAAAACCAGGGGAGTCAGCCCCAGCATTTT.